One and the same sample provided the 19 T cell receptor beta chains below, sequenced in a study of blood T cell repertoires in COVID-19 (dated by TCRdb to about 2020). The library was made by the immunoSEQ multiplex PCR assay. Not all clones reach the TCRdb copy of this immuneACCESS table, which keeps in-frame sequences only. Checked studies attribute under half of the gap to unresolved V genes and leave the rest unexplained. For this sample there are roughly 330,000 clones; approximately 90% appear just once. The leading ten clones occupy roughly 4.1% of the sample. Source material: peripheral blood. These receptor sequences come from a woman aged 45-59 years with active or convalescent COVID-19.

This chain links TRBV6-5 with TRBJ2-2; 7 bases line up with TRBD1. Germline V gene data show CDR1 as MNHEY and CDR2 as SVGAGI. V shed 6 bases, J shed 7 bases, and the junction held 8 bases outside the gene matches. The CDR3 extends over 14 amino acids. CDR3 in DNA: TGTGCCAGCAGAAAAGACAGGGTCGGCGGGGAGCTGTTTTTT. It is translated as CASRKDRVGGELFF.

The chain has TRBV24-1 and TRBJ1-3; D gene unclear. Germline V gives CDR1 KGHDR, CDR2 SFDVKD. The CDR3 totals 11 residues. The V gene lost 3 bases and the J gene lost 14 bases, with 10 bases spanning the gap. The CDR3 sequence: CATSDGSRVYF. CDR3 coding DNA: TGTGCCACCAGTGATGGTAGCAGAGTATATTTT.

The rearrangement uses TRBV12-3 or TRBV12-4 and TRBJ1-2, with TRBD1 matching 11 bases. J lost 8 bases, V lost 6 bases, and 5 bases had no gene match. The CDR3 loop spans 13 amino acids. CDR3 coding DNA: TGTGCCAGCAGCATCGGGACAGGGGGAGGCTACACCTTC. Translating gives CASSIGTGGGYTF.

CDR3 sequence reads: CASSMEARGGYTF. The CDR3 DNA follows: TGTGCCAGTAGTATGGAAGCTAGAGGTGGCTACACCTTC. The V call is TRBV19, the J call TRBJ1-2, with no clear D. In germline, CDR1 is LNHDA, CDR2 SQIVND (reference sequence). The CDR3 length is 13 residues. V was cut by 3 bases and J by 7 bases, with 12 bases left in between. Together with reference TRBV19 and TRBJ1-2, the CDR3 gives the full variable domain: DGGITQSPKYLFRKEGQNVTLSCEQNLNHDAMYWYRQDPGQGLRLIYYSQIVNDFQKGDIAEGYSVSREKKESFPLTVTSAQKNPTAFYLCASSMEARGGYTFGSGTRLTVV.

The chain is built from TRBV6-5 and TRBJ1-5; 7 bases align to TRBD1. The V gene's germline CDR1 is MNHEY and CDR2 SVGAGI. The CDR3 contains 15 residues. Trimming removed 0 bases from V and 3 bases from J; junction bases left unmatched: 2. The CDR3 protein is CASSYSQGPNQPQHF. The DNA of the CDR3 is TGTGCCAGCAGTTACTCACAGGGGCCCAATCAGCCCCAGCATTTT.

The rearrangement links TRBV4-3 to TRBJ2-5, with no clear D. Trimming removed 0 bases at V and 1 base at J, with 9 bases between. Per the germline V gene, CDR1 is LGHNA and CDR2 is YSLEER. The CDR3 loop spans 15 amino acids. The CDR3 here is CASSQDARSQETQYF. The CDR3 region has the DNA TGCGCCAGCAGCCAAGATGCCAGAAGCCAAGAGACCCAGTACTTC.

The chain employs TRBV2 and TRBJ1-6; D gene uncertain. Between the trimmed V and J ends, which lost 7 bases and 10 bases, there was a span of 17 bases. Germline CDR1 is SNHLY and CDR2 is FYNNEI. The CDR3 is 14 residues long. Written as DNA, the CDR3 is TGTGCCAGCACTCCTCCTACCCGGAGGTCACCCCTCCACTTT. The encoded protein is CASTPPTRRSPLHF.

This clone was found once. The chain joins TRBV19 to TRBJ1-3, with TRBD1 identical over 8 bases. CDR3 size: 13 residues. The V and J ends lost 8 bases and 3 bases, in that order; junction bases with no gene match: 3. CDR1 and CDR2 from the germline V gene are LNHDA and SQIVND (reference sequence). As DNA, the CDR3 is TGTGCCAGTGCCGACAGGGGTGGAAACACCATATATTTT. Translated, it gives CASADRGGNTIYF.

V is TRBV7-8 and J is TRBJ2-2; TRBD1 agrees at 7 bases. The V gene end was trimmed by 2 bases and the J gene end by 3 bases; junction bases not matched to a gene: 3. Germline V gives CDR1 SGHVS, CDR2 FQNEAQ. The CDR3 covers 15 residues. The CDR3 DNA reads as TGTGCCAGCAGCTTACTAGGGGGCTACACCGGGGAGCTGTTTTTT. This sequence encodes CASSLLGGYTGELFF.

This chain connects TRBV18 to TRBJ2-1, with 10 positions matching TRBD1. CDR1 and CDR2 (germline): KGHSH, LQKENI. This CDR3 comprises 15 residues. V was clipped by 5 bases and J by 5 bases; unmatched bases: 6. The CDR3 spells CASSYGQGVNNEQFF. The CDR3 region has the DNA TGTGCCAGCTCATACGGACAGGGGGTTAACAATGAGCAGTTCTTC.

The gene calls are TRBV2 and TRBJ2-7, with D possibly matching TRBD2 (6 bases). Looked up from germline, CDR1 is SNHLY and CDR2 is FYNNEI. V lost 6 bases to trimming and J lost 0 bases, with 12 bases between them. The CDR3 length is 14 residues. For the CDR3, the DNA is TGTGCCAGCAGACCGGCGGGGCACTCCTACGAGCAGTACTTC. It translates to CASRPAGHSYEQYF.

This sequence joins TRBV4-1 and TRBJ2-3; 12 nucleotides agree with TRBD2. The V gene's germline CDR1 is MGHRA and CDR2 YSYEKL. Trimming removed 2 bases from V and 3 bases from J; junction bases left unmatched: 12. This CDR3 is 19 amino acids long. CDR3 in DNA: TGCGCCAGCAGCCAACGTTCGTCTAGCGGGGGGGCGGATACAGATACGCAGTATTTT. Translating gives CASSQRSSSGGADTDTQYF.

The chain couples TRBV7-6 to TRBJ1-1, with unresolved D. CDR3 length equals 14 residues. Germline CDR1 reads SGHVS; CDR2 reads FNYEAQ. V dropped 5 bases and J dropped 3 bases, with 13 bases sitting between them. CDR3 DNA: TGTGCCAGCAGCCCAGAGGTGGGTGACACTGAAGCTTTCTTT. Protein product: CASSPEVGDTEAFF.

This clone was picked up a small number of times. The chain is built from TRBV30 and TRBJ1-5; maybe TRBD1 (5 bases). The CDR3 contains 14 residues. The germline V gene has CDR1 GTSNPN and CDR2 SVGIG (reference sequence). V shed 3 bases and J shed 6 bases, with 15 bases lying between them. In DNA, the CDR3 is TGTGCCTGGAGCCCGGGGGGAAGGATTCAGCCCCAGCATTTT. Encoded protein: CAWSPGGRIQPQHF.

The chain has TRBV20-1 and TRBJ2-7; D remains unclear. The CDR3 length is 11 residues. V shed 3 bases and J shed 4 bases, with 7 bases lying between them. Germline loops: CDR1 DFQATT, CDR2 SNEGSKA (reference sequence). CDR3 in DNA: TGCAGTGCTAGCTCTCCGTACGAGCAGTACTTC. Amino acid sequence: CSASSPYEQYF.

J is TRBJ2-7 and V is TRBV3-1 (or the pseudogene TRBV3-2), with 13 bases aligning to TRBD2. V shed 4 bases, J shed 3 bases, and the junction held 12 bases outside the gene matches. Per the germline V gene, CDR1 is LGHDT and CDR2 is YNNKEL (reference sequence). The length of the CDR3 is 18 residues. CDR3 nucleotide sequence: TGTGCCAGCAGCCGTGCGACTAGCGGGGGGCCAAAGCTCTACGAGCAGTACTTC. Encoded protein: CASSRATSGGPKLYEQYF.

V and J are TRBV2 and TRBJ2-7, with TRBD2 matching over 7 bases. J was trimmed by 6 bases and V by 8 bases; bases with no gene match: 4. Per the germline V gene, CDR1 is SNHLY and CDR2 is FYNNEI. The CDR3 is made up of 11 amino acids. CDR3 residues: CASLGLLEQYF. The DNA for the CDR3 is TGTGCCAGCCTGGGACTACTCGAGCAGTACTTC.

The genes are TRBV9 and TRBJ1-1, with a weak D call TRBD1 (5 bases). CDR1 SGDLS and CDR2 YYNGEE come from the germline V gene. Trimming took off 2 bases at V and 6 bases at J, with 11 bases between the two ends. This CDR3 region has 13 residues. This CDR3 is CASSVGAVAEAFF. In nucleotides, the CDR3 is TGTGCCAGCAGCGTTGGGGCAGTAGCTGAAGCTTTCTTT.

This clone appeared a single time. The chain carries TRBV15 and TRBJ1-2, with a possible D match to TRBD1 (5 bases). Germline CDR1 and CDR2: LNHNV and YYDKDF (reference sequence). V was pared by 1 base and J by 1 base, with 16 bases between. This CDR3 spans 17 amino acids. As DNA, the CDR3 is TGTGCCACCAGCAGAGTTGCAGGCCAGACAGTTAACTATGGCTACACCTTC. Its translation: CATSRVAGQTVNYGYTF.